The 18 T cell receptor beta chains in this list originate from one sample, sequenced in a study of cytomegalovirus exposure and HLA in healthy donors. PCR employed 60 Vbeta and 13 Jbeta primers. This table comes from immunoSEQ multiplex PCR, and its TCRdb copy is limited to in-frame clones, with some not included. The table shows roughly 230,000 clones, with about 90% occurring only once. Sequenced: PBMCs. The receptors shown here come from a girl under 10 years old in good health and CMV-seronegative.

The genes are TRBV19 and TRBJ1-4; 7 bases match TRBD1. This CDR3 has 15 residues. J lost 2 bases, V lost 7 bases, and 7 bases had no gene match. Germline V lookup: CDR1 LNHDA, CDR2 SQIVND (reference sequence). Here the CDR3 DNA reads TGTGCCAGTACCAGGGGGGTATGGACTAATGAAAAACTGTTTTTT. Its translation is CASTRGVWTNEKLFF.

The rearrangement uses TRBV2 and TRBJ1-1, with D uncertain. CDR1 SNHLY and CDR2 FYNNEI come from the germline V gene. The CDR3 is 13 amino acids. Trimming left V 3 bases short and J 0 bases short, with 5 bases between. CDR3: CASSDEMNTEAFF. The CDR3 DNA follows: TGTGCCAGCAGTGACGAGATGAACACTGAAGCTTTCTTT.

The V and J genes are TRBV5-4 and TRBJ1-1, with TRBD1 matching 8 bases. This CDR3 has 15 residues. V lost 4 bases, J lost 3 bases, and 8 bases stayed unmatched. Looked up from germline, CDR1 is SGHNT and CDR2 is YYREEE (reference sequence). CDR3 coding DNA: TGTGCCAGCAGCCTAACCGACAGGGGAGACACTGAAGCTTTCTTT. Amino acid sequence: CASSLTDRGDTEAFF.

The chain uses TRBV6-5 and TRBJ2-2; a possible D gene is TRBD2 (5 bases). Germline V gene sequence: CDR1 MNHEY, CDR2 SVGAGI. This CDR3 spans 14 amino acids. The V end was cut by 5 bases, the J end by 8 bases, with 15 bases between. The CDR3 sequence: CASSPGRTGGELFF. CDR3 nucleotide sequence: TGTGCCAGCAGTCCTGGGCGGACTGGTGGGGAGCTGTTTTTT.

The gene calls are TRBV5-4 and TRBJ2-1; TRBD2 matches at 13 bases. Trimming took 1 base from V and 7 from J; bases not matched to a gene: 2. CDR1 SGHNT and CDR2 YYREEE come from the germline V gene (reference sequence). CDR3 length: 15 amino acids. The CDR3 loop reads CASSLTSGRDNEQFF. The CDR3 bases are TGTGCCAGCAGCTTGACTAGCGGGAGGGATAATGAGCAGTTCTTC.

This clone was detected only once. The chain employs TRBV4-1 and TRBJ1-6; D not certain. Trimming cost V 1 base and J 5 bases, with 6 bases left between them. Germline V gene lookup returns CDR1 MGHRA and CDR2 YSYEKL. The CDR3 totals 14 residues. CDR3 sequence reads: CASSQGHHNSPLHF. The CDR3 coding sequence is TGCGCCAGCAGCCAAGGACACCATAATTCACCCCTCCACTTT.

The J gene is TRBJ2-1, the V gene TRBV27; 8 nucleotides align to TRBD2. The CDR3 has 17 amino acids. Germline CDR1 MNHEY, CDR2 SMNVEV (reference sequence). Trimming cost V 0 bases and J 4 bases; bases outside gene matches: 8. The CDR3 sequence is CASSLSSGSGGYNEQFF. The CDR3 DNA reads TGTGCCAGCAGTTTATCGTCCGGCAGCGGGGGTTACAATGAGCAGTTCTTC.

J is TRBJ1-5 and V is TRBV5-1; perhaps TRBD1 as D (5 bases). Germline lookup yields CDR1 SGHRS and CDR2 YFSETQ. CDR3 length: 15 amino acids. Trimming left V 4 bases short and J 5 bases short, with 16 bases between. CDR3 coding DNA: TGCGCCAGCAGCCCACTCTCAGGGTTTGATCAGCCCCAGCATTTT. This gives the protein CASSPLSGFDQPQHF.

The chain has TRBV6-5 and TRBJ1-2; 12 nucleotides align to TRBD1. V lost 4 bases and J lost 4; bases outside the gene matches: 7. Germline V gives CDR1 MNHEY, CDR2 SVGAGI. This CDR3 region has 16 residues. The DNA of the CDR3 is TGTGCCAGCAGTTCCGGGACAGGGGGCGCTAGCTATGGCTACACCTTC. The encoded protein is CASSSGTGGASYGYTF.

The chain employs TRBV7-2 and TRBJ2-3, with D possibly TRBD2 on 6 matching bases. V lost 4 bases, J lost 4 bases, and 12 bases lay in between. This CDR3 has 14 residues. Germline CDR1 and CDR2: SGHTA and FQGNSA. CDR3 DNA: TGTGCCAGCAGCTCCGGACTAATCCCAGATACGCAGTATTTT. This sequence encodes CASSSGLIPDTQYF.

The chain couples TRBV9 to TRBJ2-2; the D gene is possibly TRBD2 (5 bases). Trimming shortened V by 7 bases and J by 3 bases, and 10 bases separated the two germline ends. Germline V gives CDR1 SGDLS, CDR2 YYNGEE. The CDR3 has 13 residues. As DNA, the CDR3 is TGTGCCAGCGAGGCGGAGGACACCGGGGAGCTGTTTTTT. Its protein is CASEAEDTGELFF.

The chain carries TRBV6-6 and TRBJ1-1; TRBD1 aligns across 7 bases. The CDR3 has 12 residues. Unmatched junction bases numbered 2, after V lost 5 bases and J lost 5 bases. The germline CDR1 and CDR2 sequences are MNHNY and SVGAGI (reference sequence). The CDR3 loop is CASSHRGTEAFF. CDR3 DNA: TGTGCCAGCAGTCACAGGGGAACTGAAGCTTTCTTT.

V and J are TRBV6-5 and TRBJ2-1, with 8 bases aligning to TRBD2. This CDR3 is 16 amino acids long. In germline, CDR1 is MNHEY, CDR2 SVGAGI. V was clipped by 2 bases and J by 4 bases; unmatched bases: 7. The DNA for the CDR3 is TGTGCCAGCAGTTACATCATCGGGGGGGGATACAATGAGCAGTTCTTC. Translating gives CASSYIIGGGYNEQFF.

The chain is built from TRBV13 and TRBJ2-7; TRBD2 agrees at 13 bases. Germline V lookup: CDR1 PRHDT, CDR2 FYEKMQ (reference sequence). The CDR3 totals 15 residues. J was trimmed by 7 bases and V by 3 bases; bases with no gene match: 6. This chain's CDR3 is CASSFGTSGRAEQYF. The CDR3 DNA is TGTGCCAGCAGCTTTGGTACTAGCGGGAGGGCGGAGCAGTACTTC.

CDR3 sequence (DNA): TGTGCCTGGAGTGTGAAGGGGCGGAACACTGAAGCTTTCTTT. It codes for CAWSVKGRNTEAFF. V is TRBV30 and J is TRBJ1-1, with D tentatively TRBD1 (5 bases). Germline CDR1 and CDR2: GTSNPN and SVGIG (reference sequence). There are 14 residues in the CDR3. Deletions cut 0 bases from V and 1 base from J, with 9 bases between.

With regard to this clone: The sample contains more than one DNA sequence encoding this CDR3. The chain employs TRBV11-2 and TRBJ2-7, with D possibly being TRBD2 (5 bases). V shed 3 bases and J shed 2 bases, with 11 bases lying between them. This CDR3 contains 14 residues. The germline V gene has CDR1 SGHAT and CDR2 FQNNGV. This CDR3 reads CASSLAGGAYEQYF. The CDR3 DNA follows: TGTGCCAGCAGCTTGGCGGGCGGCGCCTACGAGCAGTACTTC.

The chain employs TRBV28 and TRBJ1-2; the match to TRBD1 covers 8 bases. Germline trimming cut 2 bases from V and 4 bases from J; bases unmatched to any gene: 9. The germline gives CDR1 MDHEN, CDR2 SYDVKM. The CDR3 is 16 residues long. CDR3 amino acids: CASSLPRGQGGYGYTF. DNA of the CDR3: TGTGCCAGCAGTTTACCCAGGGGGCAGGGGGGCTATGGCTACACCTTC.

The V and J genes are TRBV7-3 and TRBJ1-2, with 7 bases matching TRBD1. V lost 5 bases to trimming and J lost 7 bases; unmatched junction nucleotides: 7. CDR1 is SGHTA and CDR2 is FQGTGA in the germline V gene. The CDR3 extends over 13 amino acids. The CDR3 is CASSPTGSGGYTF. CDR3 DNA: TGTGCCAGCAGCCCGACAGGGTCCGGTGGCTACACCTTC.